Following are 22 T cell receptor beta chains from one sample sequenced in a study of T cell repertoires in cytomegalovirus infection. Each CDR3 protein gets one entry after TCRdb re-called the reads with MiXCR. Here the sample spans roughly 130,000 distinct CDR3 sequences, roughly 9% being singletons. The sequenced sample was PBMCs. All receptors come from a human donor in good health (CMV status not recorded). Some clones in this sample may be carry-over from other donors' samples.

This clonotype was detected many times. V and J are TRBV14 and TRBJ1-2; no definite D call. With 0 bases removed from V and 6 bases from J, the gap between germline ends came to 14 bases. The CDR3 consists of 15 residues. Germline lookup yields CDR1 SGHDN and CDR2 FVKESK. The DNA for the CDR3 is TGTGCCAGCAGCCAAGATTCGGCTGCTCGAAATGGCTACACCTTC. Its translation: CASSQDSAARNGYTF.

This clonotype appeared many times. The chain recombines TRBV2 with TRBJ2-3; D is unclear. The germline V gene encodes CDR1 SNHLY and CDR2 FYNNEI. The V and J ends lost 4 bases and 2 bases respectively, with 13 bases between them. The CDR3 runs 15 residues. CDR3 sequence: CASSGSLPITDTQYF. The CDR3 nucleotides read TGTGCCAGCAGTGGGTCCCTGCCGATCACAGATACGCAGTATTTT.

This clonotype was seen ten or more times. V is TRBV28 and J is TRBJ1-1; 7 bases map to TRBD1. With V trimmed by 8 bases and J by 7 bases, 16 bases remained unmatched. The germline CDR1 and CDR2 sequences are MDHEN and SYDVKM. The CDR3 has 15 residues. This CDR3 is CASPPPTGETIEAFF. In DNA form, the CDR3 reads TGTGCCAGCCCTCCCCCCACAGGGGAAACTATTGAAGCTTTCTTT.

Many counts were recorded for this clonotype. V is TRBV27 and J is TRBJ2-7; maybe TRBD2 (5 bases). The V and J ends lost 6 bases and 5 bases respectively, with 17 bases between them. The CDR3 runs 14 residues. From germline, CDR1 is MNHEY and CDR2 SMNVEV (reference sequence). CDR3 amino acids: CASSSRGFPHEQYF. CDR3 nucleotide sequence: TGTGCCAGCAGCTCCCGGGGATTCCCCCACGAGCAGTACTTC.

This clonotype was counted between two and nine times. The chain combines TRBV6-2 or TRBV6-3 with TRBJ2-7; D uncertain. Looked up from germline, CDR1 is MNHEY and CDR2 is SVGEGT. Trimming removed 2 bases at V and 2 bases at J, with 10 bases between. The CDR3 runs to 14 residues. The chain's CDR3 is CASSYRAFTYEQYF. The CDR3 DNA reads TGTGCCAGCAGTTACCGAGCCTTCACCTACGAGCAGTACTTC.

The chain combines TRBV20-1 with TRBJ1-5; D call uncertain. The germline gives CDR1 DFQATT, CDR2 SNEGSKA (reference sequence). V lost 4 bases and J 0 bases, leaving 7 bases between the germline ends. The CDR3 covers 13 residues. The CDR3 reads CSAIDTSNQPQHF. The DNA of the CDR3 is TGCAGTGCTATAGATACTAGCAATCAGCCCCAGCATTTT.

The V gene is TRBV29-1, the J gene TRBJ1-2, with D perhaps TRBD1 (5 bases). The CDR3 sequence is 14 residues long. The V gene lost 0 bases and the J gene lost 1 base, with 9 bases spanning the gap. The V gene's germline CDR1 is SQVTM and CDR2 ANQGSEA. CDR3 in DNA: TGCAGCGTTGAAGATCGGGGGTTTAACTATGGCTACACCTTC. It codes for CSVEDRGFNYGYTF.

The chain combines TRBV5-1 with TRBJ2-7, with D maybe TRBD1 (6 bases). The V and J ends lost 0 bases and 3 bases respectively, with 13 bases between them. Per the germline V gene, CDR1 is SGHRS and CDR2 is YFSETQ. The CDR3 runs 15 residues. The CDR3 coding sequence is TGCGCCAGCAGCTTGGAGCAGATACAGGGCTACGAGCAGTACTTC. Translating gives CASSLEQIQGYEQYF.

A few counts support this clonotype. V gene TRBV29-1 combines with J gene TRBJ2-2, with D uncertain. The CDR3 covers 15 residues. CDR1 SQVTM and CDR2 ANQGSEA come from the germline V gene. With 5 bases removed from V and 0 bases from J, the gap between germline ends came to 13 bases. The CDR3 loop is CSVQTDTPNTGELFF. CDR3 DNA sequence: TGCAGCGTTCAGACCGACACCCCGAACACCGGGGAGCTGTTTTTT.

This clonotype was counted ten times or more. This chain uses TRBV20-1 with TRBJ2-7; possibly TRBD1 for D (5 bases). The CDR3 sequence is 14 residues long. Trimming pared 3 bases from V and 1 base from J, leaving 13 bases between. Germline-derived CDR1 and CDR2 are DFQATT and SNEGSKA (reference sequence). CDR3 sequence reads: CSASRPTGSYEQYF. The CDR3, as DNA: TGCAGTGCTAGTAGACCCACAGGTTCCTACGAGCAGTACTTC.

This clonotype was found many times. The CDR3 loop reads CASSLELAVQETQYF. As DNA, the CDR3 is TGTGCCAGCAGCTTAGAACTCGCAGTCCAAGAGACCCAGTACTTC. The chain links TRBV7-9 to TRBJ2-5; D not certain. This CDR3 spans 15 amino acids. Germline CDR1 reads SEHNR; CDR2 reads FQNEAQ (reference sequence). The V and J ends lost 1 base and 1 base respectively, with 10 bases between them.

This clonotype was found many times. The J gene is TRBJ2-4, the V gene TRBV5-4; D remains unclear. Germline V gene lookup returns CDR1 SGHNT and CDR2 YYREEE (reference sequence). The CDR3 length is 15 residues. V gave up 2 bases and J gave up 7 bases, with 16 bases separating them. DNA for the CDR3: TGTGCCAGCAGCTTATCGACCGCTGGAATCAACATTCAGTACTTC. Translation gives CASSLSTAGINIQYF.

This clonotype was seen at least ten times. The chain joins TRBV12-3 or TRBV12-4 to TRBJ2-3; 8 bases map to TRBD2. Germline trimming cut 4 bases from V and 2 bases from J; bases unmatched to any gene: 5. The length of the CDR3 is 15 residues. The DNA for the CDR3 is TGTGCCAGCAGTTCCACACTAGCGGCCACAGATACGCAGTATTTT. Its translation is CASSSTLAATDTQYF.

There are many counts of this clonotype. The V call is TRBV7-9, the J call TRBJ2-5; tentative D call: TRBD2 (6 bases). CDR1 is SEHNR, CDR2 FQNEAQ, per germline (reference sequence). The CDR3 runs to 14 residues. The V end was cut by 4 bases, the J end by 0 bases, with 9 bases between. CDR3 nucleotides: TGTGCCAGCAGCTCGGGGGAGTACCAAGAGACCCAGTACTTC. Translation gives CASSSGEYQETQYF.

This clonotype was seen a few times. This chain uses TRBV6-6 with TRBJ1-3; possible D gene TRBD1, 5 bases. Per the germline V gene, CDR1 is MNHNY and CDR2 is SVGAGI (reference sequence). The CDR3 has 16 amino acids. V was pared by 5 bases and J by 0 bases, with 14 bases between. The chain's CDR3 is CASSLRPGLSGNTIYF. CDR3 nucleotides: TGTGCCAGCAGTCTAAGACCGGGACTCTCTGGAAACACCATATATTTT.

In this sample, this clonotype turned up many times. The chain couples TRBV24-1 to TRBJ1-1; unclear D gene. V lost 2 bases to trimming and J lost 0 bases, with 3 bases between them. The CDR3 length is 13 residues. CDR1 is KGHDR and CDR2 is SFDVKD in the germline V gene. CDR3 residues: CATSDSMNTEAFF. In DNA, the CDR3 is TGTGCCACCAGTGATTCGATGAACACTGAAGCTTTCTTT.

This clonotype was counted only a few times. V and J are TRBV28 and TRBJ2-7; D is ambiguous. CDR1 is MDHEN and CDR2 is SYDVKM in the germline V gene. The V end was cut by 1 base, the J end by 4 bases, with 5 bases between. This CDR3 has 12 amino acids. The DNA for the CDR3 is TGTGCCAGCAGTTTATTGGCTTACGAGCAGTACTTC. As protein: CASSLLAYEQYF.

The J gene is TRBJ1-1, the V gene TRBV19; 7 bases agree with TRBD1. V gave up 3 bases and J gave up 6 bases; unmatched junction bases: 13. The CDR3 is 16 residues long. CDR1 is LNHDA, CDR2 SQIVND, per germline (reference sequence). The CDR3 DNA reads TGTGCCAGTAGTATTCGGGCCCAGGGGGATCGGGCTGAAGCTTTCTTT. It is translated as CASSIRAQGDRAEAFF.

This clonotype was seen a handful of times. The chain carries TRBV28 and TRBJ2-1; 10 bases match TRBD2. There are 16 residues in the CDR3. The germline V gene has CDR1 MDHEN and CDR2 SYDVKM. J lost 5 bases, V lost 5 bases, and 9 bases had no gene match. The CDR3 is CASSGGLARSDNEQFF. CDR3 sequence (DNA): TGTGCCAGCAGTGGGGGACTAGCGAGATCTGACAATGAGCAGTTCTTC.

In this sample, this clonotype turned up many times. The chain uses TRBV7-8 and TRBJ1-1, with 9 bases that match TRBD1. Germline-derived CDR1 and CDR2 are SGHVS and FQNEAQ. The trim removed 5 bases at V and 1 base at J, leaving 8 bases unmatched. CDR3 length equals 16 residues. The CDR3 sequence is CASSRWDRARNTEAFF. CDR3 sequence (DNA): TGTGCCAGCAGCCGTTGGGACAGGGCGAGGAACACTGAAGCTTTCTTT.

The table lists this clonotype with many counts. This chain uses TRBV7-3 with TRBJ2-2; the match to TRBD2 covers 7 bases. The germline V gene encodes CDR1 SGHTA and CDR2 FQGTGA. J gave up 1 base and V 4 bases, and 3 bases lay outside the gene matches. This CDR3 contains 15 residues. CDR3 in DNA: TGTGCCAGCAGCTCTAGCGGTCTGAACACCGGGGAGCTGTTTTTT. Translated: CASSSSGLNTGELFF.

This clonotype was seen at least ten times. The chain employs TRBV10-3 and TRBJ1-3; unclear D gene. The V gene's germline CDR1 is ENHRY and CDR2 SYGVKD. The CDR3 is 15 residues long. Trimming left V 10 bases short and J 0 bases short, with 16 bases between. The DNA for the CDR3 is TGTGCCAGCAACAGCCTTCCAATCTCTGGAAACACCATATATTTT. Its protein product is CASNSLPISGNTIYF.